This T cell receptor (beta chain) was retrieved from a study of tumor-infiltrating lymphocytes in primary liver carcinoma. Germline CDR1 and CDR2: MDHEN and SYDVKM. V was clipped by 7 bases and J by 5 bases, with 26 bases between them. This CDR3 region has 17 residues. Extraction of RNA together with DNA used about 18-30 mg of unsorted bulk tissue. With roughly 540 ng total RNA as template and a constant-region primer, TCR beta cDNA was made. Slightly modified ARM-PCR, run as three nested multiplex PCR rounds, produced the TCR beta libraries. The first two PCR rounds used TRBV1-TRBV30 forward primers with a C-beta reverse primer, about 10 cycles each. Each CDR3 protein is one row after TCRdb ran MiXCR on the multiplex PCR reads. There are about 110,000 distinct CDR3 sequences in the sample; roughly 85% occur only once, and approximately 20% lies in the top ten. About this clonotype itself: Since a much larger clone is just one base distant, this may be a read error.

The specimen sequenced was liver tumor tissue from sampling region 3. The subset is: tumor region T3, left-lateral pole. This TCR came from a man in his forties with primary liver carcinoma and hepatitis B virus infection. V and J are TRBV28 and TRBJ1-1; D is possibly TRBD1 (6 bases). The CDR3 coding sequence is TGTGCCAGCAATATAACCCCACAGGGAGGAGCGGGAACTGAAGCTTTCTTT. As protein: CASNITPQGGAGTEAFF.